What follows is one T cell receptor beta chain and its context. The antigen is undetermined. The sample originates from a study of cytomegalovirus exposure and HLA in healthy donors. Notes on the study in general: The dataset shows that most TCR sequences were rare, while some public TCRs occurred in many donors. Fewer N-insertions (relative to the roughly 660-donor mean) were reportedly seen in an Asian-associated ancestry cluster in a later analysis. Earlier results showed most TCR beta V segments being productive about 90% or about 30% of the time.

Germline V lookup: CDR1 SGHRS, CDR2 YFSETQ. The CDR3 spans 16 residues. V was pared by 2 bases and J by 8 bases, with 10 bases of the junction left unmatched. The PCR used 60 Vbeta and 13 Jbeta primers. Here immunoSEQ multiplex PCR was the method, and the copy in TCRdb shows in-frame clones only, minus some. The sample carries approximately 160,000 clones, 75% to 85% recorded once. The genes are TRBV5-1 and TRBJ2-4, with 10 nucleotides matching TRBD2. The sequence was collected from a woman aged 30 to 39 in good health and CMV-seropositive. Material for sequencing was PBMCs. CDR3 bases: TGCGCCAGCAGCTTACCCCTAACTAGCGGGAAGGACATTCAGTACTTC. Protein: CASSLPLTSGKDIQYF.